This T cell receptor (beta chain) is drawn from a study of blood T cells in healthy people across ages. Remarks on this clonotype: Its cognate antigen is unknown.

Primers used in a second PCR of roughly 7 to 12 cycles were a sample-barcoded 5' primer and a J-beta primer mix. TCRdb analysed the 5' RACE reads with MiXCR anew, one entry per CDR3 protein. The sample includes approximately 1.5 million distinct CDR3 sequences, less than 45% seen only once; the top ten take about 4.1%. Germline V gene sequence: CDR1 SGDLS, CDR2 YYNGEE. The CDR3 is made up of 16 amino acids. Trimming left V 4 bases short and J 5 bases short, with 20 bases between. Whole-study results and caveats: Changes seen in expanded clonotypes were possibly confounded by donor CMV status left unknown.

V gene TRBV9 combines with J gene TRBJ2-3; D is undetermined. The TCR sequence derives from a woman between 18 and 29 years old in good health. Sequenced material: blood. CDR3: CASSKDGRLLLDTQYF. CDR3 nucleotide sequence: TGTGCCAGCAGCAAAGACGGGCGGCTACTCCTAGATACGCAGTATTTT.